The 14 T cell receptor beta chains below come from one sample, sequenced in a study of blood T cell repertoires in COVID-19. Clones were read by immunoSEQ multiplex PCR, and TCRdb kept only the in-frame ones, dropping some. Of roughly 53,000 clones in the sample, 90% were seen once. The sample was peripheral blood. These receptors all stem from a human donor in a cohort sampled during active COVID-19.

The chain has TRBV12-5 and TRBJ2-3, with D uncertain. This CDR3 is built from 11 residues. CDR1 is LGHNT and CDR2 is FRNRAP in the germline V gene. With 3 bases removed from V and 5 bases from J, the gap between germline ends came to 3 bases. The CDR3 here is CASGFRDTQYF. CDR3 sequence (DNA): TGTGCTAGTGGTTTTAGAGATACGCAGTATTTT.

J is TRBJ2-3 and V is TRBV23-1; TRBD2 agrees at 8 bases. TRBV23-1 counts as an open reading frame of uncertain function. The CDR3 is 16 amino acids. V gave up 2 bases and J gave up 3 bases; unmatched junction bases: 7. Here the CDR3 DNA reads TGCGCCAGCAGTCAAGGTCGGGCTAGCGGGACAGATACGCAGTATTTT. Amino acid sequence: CASSQGRASGTDTQYF.

V is TRBV5-1 and J is TRBJ2-3; TRBD1 matches 7 bases. This CDR3 region has 14 residues. CDR1 and CDR2 from the germline V gene are SGHRS and YFSETQ. With 5 bases clipped from V and 6 bases from J, the junction kept 9 bases outside the gene matches. The CDR3 region has the DNA TGCGCCAGCAGGCGAGAACAGGGGTTGGATACGCAGTATTTT. Translating it yields CASRREQGLDTQYF.

V is TRBV30 and J is TRBJ2-7; D is perhaps TRBD2 (6 bases). Per the germline V gene, CDR1 is GTSNPN and CDR2 is SVGIG (reference sequence). This CDR3 has 15 amino acids. Trimming pared 0 bases from V and 0 bases from J, leaving 12 bases between. CDR3 residues: CAWSVGGTSSYEQYV. CDR3 sequence (DNA): TGTGCCTGGAGTGTTGGGGGGACGAGCTCCTACGAGCAGTACGTC.

The J gene is TRBJ2-3, the V gene TRBV2, with 9 bases identical to TRBD2. The CDR3 contains 16 residues. V shed 4 bases and J 2 bases; nucleotides not matched to a gene: 7. Germline V gene data show CDR1 as SNHLY and CDR2 as FYNNEI. CDR3 region: CASSAIAGEYTDTQYF. DNA of the CDR3: TGTGCCAGCAGTGCTATAGCGGGGGAGTACACAGATACGCAGTATTTT.

The chain carries TRBV5-6 and TRBJ1-4; TRBD1 might be the D (5 bases). Trimming pared 3 bases from V and 7 bases from J, leaving 16 bases between. The CDR3 totals 15 residues. Germline CDR1 is SGHDT and CDR2 is YYEEEE. CDR3 loop: CASSSDGGYGEKLFF. CDR3 DNA sequence: TGTGCCAGCAGCTCGGACGGGGGATACGGTGAAAAACTGTTTTTT.

The CDR3 protein is CSATLGDTQYF. The CDR3 DNA sequence: TGCAGTGCTACCCTCGGGGATACGCAGTATTTT. V is TRBV20-1 and J is TRBJ2-3; D is ambiguous. The germline CDR1 and CDR2 sequences are DFQATT and SNEGSKA (reference sequence). CDR3 size: 11 residues. V was shortened by 4 bases and J by 6 bases, with 8 bases between the two germline ends.

The chain links TRBV6-5 to TRBJ2-3, with 12 bases lining up with TRBD2. CDR1 MNHEY and CDR2 SVGAGI come from the germline V gene. The length of the CDR3 is 15 residues. The V gene end was trimmed by 8 bases and the J gene end by 3 bases; junction bases not matched to a gene: 6. This CDR3 is CASADLAGGTDTQYF. CDR3 DNA: TGTGCCAGCGCGGACCTAGCGGGAGGGACAGATACGCAGTATTTT.

The J gene is TRBJ2-7, the V gene TRBV6-5; 9 bases agree with TRBD1. The CDR3 covers 13 residues. Trimming took 7 bases from V and 3 from J; bases not matched to a gene: 4. Per germline, CDR1 MNHEY and CDR2 SVGAGI. The CDR3 region has the DNA TGTGCCAGCATGAGACAGGGGGACTACGAGCAGTACGTC. Its translation: CASMRQGDYEQYV.

J is TRBJ1-1 and V is TRBV5-5; 7 bases fit TRBD1. The CDR3 consists of 15 residues. Germline CDR1 SGHKS, CDR2 YYEKEE (reference sequence). V trimming: 0 bases; J trimming: 6 bases; junction bases outside the gene matches: 8. The CDR3 loop is CASSLEKGALPEAFF. CDR3 nucleotides: TGTGCCAGCAGCTTGGAGAAGGGGGCGTTGCCTGAAGCTTTCTTT. Using reference TRBV5-5 and TRBJ1-1 for the parts outside the CDR3, the full variable domain is DAGVTQSPTHLIKTRGQQVTLRCSPISGHKSVSWYQQVLGQGPQFIFQYYEKEERGRGNFPDRFSARQFPNYSSELNVNALLLGDSALYLCASSLEKGALPEAFFGQGTRLTVV.

The chain uses TRBV6-2 or TRBV6-3 and TRBJ2-7; D is ambiguous. CDR3 length: 12 amino acids. V was clipped by 5 bases and J by 2 bases, with 7 bases between them. The germline gives CDR1 MNHEY, CDR2 SVGEGT. The CDR3, as DNA: TGTGCCAGCAGTCCCCTAACCTACGAGCAGTACTTC. Translating it yields CASSPLTYEQYF.

This sequence joins TRBV7-9 and TRBJ2-1; D remains unclear. The CDR3 covers 12 residues. V lost 2 bases and J lost 8, with 7 bases in between. From germline, CDR1 is SEHNR and CDR2 FQNEAQ (reference sequence). The CDR3 loop is CASSLIHDEQFF. The CDR3 bases are TGTGCCAGCAGCTTAATCCATGATGAGCAGTTCTTC.

This clone was seen just once. The chain couples TRBV7-9 to TRBJ2-5; D possibly corresponds to TRBD2 (6 bases). CDR3 length equals 14 residues. The V and J ends lost 1 base and 5 bases respectively, with 11 bases between them. Looked up from germline, CDR1 is SEHNR and CDR2 is FQNEAQ (reference sequence). The CDR3 DNA reads as TGTGCCAGCAGCTTAGGGTATGGAGGGGAGACCCAGTACTTC. Protein: CASSLGYGGETQYF.

This chain connects TRBV28 to TRBJ2-4; 7 nucleotides line up with TRBD1. Germline V gene data show CDR1 as MDHEN and CDR2 as SYDVKM. J was trimmed by 8 bases and V by 6 bases; bases with no gene match: 7. The CDR3 has 13 residues. This CDR3 reads CASRPTGQHIQYF. In nucleotides, the CDR3 is TGTGCCAGCAGACCGACAGGGCAGCACATTCAGTACTTC.